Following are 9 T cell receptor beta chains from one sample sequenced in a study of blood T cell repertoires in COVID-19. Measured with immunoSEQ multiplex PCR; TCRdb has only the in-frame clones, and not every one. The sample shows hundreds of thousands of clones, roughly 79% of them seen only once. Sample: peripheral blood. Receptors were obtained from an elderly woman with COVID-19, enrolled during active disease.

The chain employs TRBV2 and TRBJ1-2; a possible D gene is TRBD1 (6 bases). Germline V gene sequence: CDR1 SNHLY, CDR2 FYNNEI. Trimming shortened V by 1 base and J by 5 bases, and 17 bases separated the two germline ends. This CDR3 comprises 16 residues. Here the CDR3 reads CASSEEWKGGGYGYTF. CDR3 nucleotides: TGTGCCAGCAGTGAAGAGTGGAAGGGGGGAGGGTATGGCTACACCTTC.

The CDR3 DNA reads as TGTGCCAGCAGCTTAGGTACAGGGGGCGGCTACTATGGCTACACCTTC. This gives the protein CASSLGTGGGYYGYTF. The chain is built from TRBV5-4 and TRBJ1-2; TRBD1 aligns across 9 bases. Losses at the gene ends were 2 bases for V and 3 bases for J; bases not matched to a gene: 8. Germline assignment: CDR1 SGHNT and CDR2 YYREEE (reference sequence). The CDR3 has 16 amino acids.

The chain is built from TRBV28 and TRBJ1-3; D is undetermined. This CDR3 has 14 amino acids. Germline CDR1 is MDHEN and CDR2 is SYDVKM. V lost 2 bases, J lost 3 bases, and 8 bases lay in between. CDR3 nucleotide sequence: TGTGCCAGCAGTTTACCGGGGAATGGAAACACCATATATTTT. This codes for CASSLPGNGNTIYF.

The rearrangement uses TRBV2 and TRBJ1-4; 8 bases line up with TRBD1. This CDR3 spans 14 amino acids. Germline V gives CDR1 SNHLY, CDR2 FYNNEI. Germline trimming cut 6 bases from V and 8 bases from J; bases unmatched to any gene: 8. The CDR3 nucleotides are TGTGCCAGCAGACGGACAGGGCTTGGAGAAAAACTGTTTTTT. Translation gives CASRRTGLGEKLFF.

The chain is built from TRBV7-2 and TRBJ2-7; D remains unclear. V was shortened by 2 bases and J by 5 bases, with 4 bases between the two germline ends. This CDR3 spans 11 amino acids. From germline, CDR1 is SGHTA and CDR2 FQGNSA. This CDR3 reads CASSLIDEQYF. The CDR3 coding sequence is TGTGCCAGCAGCTTAATCGACGAGCAGTACTTC.

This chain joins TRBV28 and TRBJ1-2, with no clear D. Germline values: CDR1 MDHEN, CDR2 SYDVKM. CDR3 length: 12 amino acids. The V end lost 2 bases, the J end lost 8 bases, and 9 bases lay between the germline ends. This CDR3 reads CASSLDPGGYTF. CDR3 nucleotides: TGTGCCAGCAGTTTAGACCCGGGGGGCTACACCTTC.

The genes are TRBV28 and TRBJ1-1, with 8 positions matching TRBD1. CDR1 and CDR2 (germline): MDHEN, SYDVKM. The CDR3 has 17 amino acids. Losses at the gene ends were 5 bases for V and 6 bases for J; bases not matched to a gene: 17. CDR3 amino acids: CASSPPITNRGTAEAFF. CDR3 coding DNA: TGTGCCAGCAGTCCCCCGATTACCAACAGGGGGACCGCTGAAGCTTTCTTT.

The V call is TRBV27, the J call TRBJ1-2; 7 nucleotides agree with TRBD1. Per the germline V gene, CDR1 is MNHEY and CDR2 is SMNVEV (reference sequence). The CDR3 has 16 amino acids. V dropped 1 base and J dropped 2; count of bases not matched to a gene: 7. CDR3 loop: CASSLFFPGQNYGYTF. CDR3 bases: TGTGCCAGCAGTTTATTTTTTCCGGGACAGAACTATGGCTACACCTTC.

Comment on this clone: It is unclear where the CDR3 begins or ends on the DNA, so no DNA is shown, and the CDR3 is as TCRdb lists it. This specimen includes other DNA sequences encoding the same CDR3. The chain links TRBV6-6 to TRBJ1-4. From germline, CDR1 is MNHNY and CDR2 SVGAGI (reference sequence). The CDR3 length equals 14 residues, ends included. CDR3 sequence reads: CASSSSGGGEKLFF.